Below are 10 T cell receptor beta chains sequenced from a single sample in a study of shared clonotypes between healthy human individuals. Profiled with immunoSEQ multiplex PCR; TCRdb holds only in-frame clones, not every one. The sample holds about 1.1 million clones, 70% to 85% seen once. The source material was memory CD4+ T cells from PBMCs. Subset denoted: CD45RA-negative fraction. These TCRs come from a young man in good health. Some clones in this sample may be carry-over from other donors' samples.

CDR3 DNA: TGTGCCAGCAGCTTATTCGGGCGGGAAGAGACCCAGTACTTC. Residues: CASSLFGREETQYF. The J gene is TRBJ2-5, the V gene TRBV7-2; D is perhaps TRBD2 (5 bases). Trimming cost V 2 bases and J 3 bases, with 10 bases left between them. Germline CDR1 and CDR2: SGHTA and FQGNSA. The CDR3 covers 14 residues.

V gene TRBV5-8 combines with J gene TRBJ2-1; 8 nucleotides line up with TRBD1. Trimming removed 6 bases from V and 8 bases from J; junction bases left unmatched: 16. In germline, CDR1 is SGHTS, CDR2 YDEGEE. CDR3 length: 16 amino acids. The CDR3 spells CASTPLGRGQRDEQFF. CDR3 nucleotides: TGTGCCAGCACTCCATTGGGCAGGGGGCAGCGCGATGAGCAGTTCTTC.

The chain combines TRBV6-1 with TRBJ1-4; unclear D gene. CDR1 MNHNS and CDR2 SASEGT come from the germline V gene. The CDR3 is 15 residues long. Trimming pared 4 bases from V and 0 bases from J, leaving 9 bases between. Here the CDR3 reads CASSGELATNEKLFF. In nucleotides, the CDR3 is TGTGCCAGCAGTGGGGAGCTTGCAACTAATGAAAAACTGTTTTTT.

The rearrangement links TRBV5-1 to TRBJ1-2; D is ambiguous. This CDR3 region has 15 residues. Trimming removed 3 bases from V and 0 bases from J, with 12 bases in between. CDR1 SGHRS and CDR2 YFSETQ come from the germline V gene. CDR3 coding DNA: TGCGCCAGCAGCTCACTGGCGGGGACTAACTATGGCTACACCTTC. It is translated as CASSSLAGTNYGYTF.

This sequence joins TRBV7-9 and TRBJ2-1; D may match TRBD1 or TRBD2 (5 bases each). The length of the CDR3 is 15 residues. The germline V and J ends were trimmed by 5 bases and 4 bases, with 15 bases remaining between them. The germline V gene encodes CDR1 SEHNR and CDR2 FQNEAQ (reference sequence). In DNA form, the CDR3 reads TGTGCCAGCAGCCCACTGGGGGTGCGATACAATGAGCAGTTCTTC. It translates to CASSPLGVRYNEQFF. The whole variable domain, filled in from reference TRBV7-9 and TRBJ2-1, reads DTGVSQNPRHKITKRGQNVTFRCDPISEHNRLYWYRQTLGQGPEFLTYFQNEAQLEKSRLLSDRFSAERPKGSFSTLEIQRTEQGDSAMYLCASSPLGVRYNEQFFGPGTRLTVL.

V and J are TRBV27 and TRBJ2-5; possible D gene TRBD2, 5 bases. This CDR3 comprises 15 residues. Germline lookup yields CDR1 MNHEY and CDR2 SMNVEV (reference sequence). V was clipped by 3 bases and J by 5 bases, with 16 bases between them. CDR3 sequence reads: CASSLGPWGEETQYF. In nucleotides, the CDR3 is TGTGCCAGCAGTTTGGGCCCGTGGGGAGAGGAGACCCAGTACTTC.

The chain is built from TRBV10-3 and TRBJ2-3; tentative D call: TRBD2 (5 bases). The CDR3 loop spans 15 amino acids. Germline V gene sequence: CDR1 ENHRY, CDR2 SYGVKD. V gave up 0 bases and J gave up 5 bases, with 12 bases separating them. The CDR3 nucleotides read TGTGCCATCAGTGAGTCGTCCGGGATGGTAGATACGCAGTATTTT. It yields the protein CAISESSGMVDTQYF.

This sequence joins TRBV28 and TRBJ2-7, with TRBD2 identical over 7 bases. The V gene end was trimmed by 7 bases and the J gene end by 3 bases; junction bases not matched to a gene: 12. Germline CDR1 reads MDHEN; CDR2 reads SYDVKM. The CDR3 length is 15 residues. CDR3 bases: TGTGCCAGCACCGCGGGGACGGGAGGTGTCTACGAGCAGTACTTC. It codes for CASTAGTGGVYEQYF. Using reference TRBV28 and TRBJ2-7 for the parts outside the CDR3, the full variable domain is DVKVTQSSRYLVKRTGEKVFLECVQDMDHENMFWYRQDPGLGLRLIYFSYDVKMKEKGDIPEGYSVSREKKERFSLILESASTNQTSMYLCASTAGTGGVYEQYFGPGTRLTVT.

This chain joins TRBV28 and TRBJ1-4; D gene unclear. The V gene's germline CDR1 is MDHEN and CDR2 SYDVKM. The CDR3 is 14 residues long. V was trimmed by 7 bases and J by 3 bases, leaving 12 bases between them. CDR3 in DNA: TGTGCCAGCAACTCGGACGGGGCTAATGAAAAACTGTTTTTT. Protein sequence: CASNSDGANEKLFF. Variable domain in full (rest from reference TRBV28 and TRBJ1-4): DVKVTQSSRYLVKRTGEKVFLECVQDMDHENMFWYRQDPGLGLRLIYFSYDVKMKEKGDIPEGYSVSREKKERFSLILESASTNQTSMYLCASNSDGANEKLFFGSGTQLSVL.

The chain combines TRBV28 with TRBJ2-3, with D hard to call. V shed 6 bases and J shed 8 bases, with 9 bases lying between them. Germline V gene lookup returns CDR1 MDHEN and CDR2 SYDVKM. The CDR3 runs 11 residues. CDR3 sequence: CASRTWGTQYF. In nucleotides, the CDR3 is TGTGCCAGCAGGACTTGGGGTACGCAGTATTTT.